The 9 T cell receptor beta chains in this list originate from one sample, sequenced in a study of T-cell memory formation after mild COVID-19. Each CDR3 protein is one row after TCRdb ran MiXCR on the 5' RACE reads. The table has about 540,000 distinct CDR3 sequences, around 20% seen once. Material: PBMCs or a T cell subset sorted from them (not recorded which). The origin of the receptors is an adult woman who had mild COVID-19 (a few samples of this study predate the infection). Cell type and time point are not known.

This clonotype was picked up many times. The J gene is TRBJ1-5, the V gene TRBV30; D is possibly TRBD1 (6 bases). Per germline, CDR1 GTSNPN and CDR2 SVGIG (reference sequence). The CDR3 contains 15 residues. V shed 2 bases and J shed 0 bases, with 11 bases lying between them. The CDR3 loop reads CAWSPGTNSNQPQHF. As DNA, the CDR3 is TGTGCCTGGAGTCCCGGGACAAATAGCAATCAGCCCCAGCATTTT.

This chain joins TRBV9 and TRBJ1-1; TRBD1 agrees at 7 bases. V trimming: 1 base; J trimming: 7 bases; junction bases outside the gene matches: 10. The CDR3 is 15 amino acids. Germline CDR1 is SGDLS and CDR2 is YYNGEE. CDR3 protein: CASSVPQGGILEAFF. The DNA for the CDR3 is TGTGCCAGCAGCGTACCCCAGGGGGGGATTCTTGAAGCTTTCTTT.

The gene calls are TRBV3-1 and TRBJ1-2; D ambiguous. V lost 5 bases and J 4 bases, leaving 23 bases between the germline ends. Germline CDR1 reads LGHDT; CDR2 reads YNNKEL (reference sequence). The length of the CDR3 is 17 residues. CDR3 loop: CASSFLPYGSHIYGYTF. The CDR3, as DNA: TGTGCCAGCAGCTTCCTACCTTATGGGAGCCATATCTATGGCTACACCTTC.

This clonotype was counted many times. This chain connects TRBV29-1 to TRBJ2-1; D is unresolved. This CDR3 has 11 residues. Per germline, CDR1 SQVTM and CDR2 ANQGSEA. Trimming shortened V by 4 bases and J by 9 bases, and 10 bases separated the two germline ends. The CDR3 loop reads CSVGTTVEQFF. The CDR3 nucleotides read TGCAGCGTTGGGACCACGGTTGAGCAGTTCTTC.

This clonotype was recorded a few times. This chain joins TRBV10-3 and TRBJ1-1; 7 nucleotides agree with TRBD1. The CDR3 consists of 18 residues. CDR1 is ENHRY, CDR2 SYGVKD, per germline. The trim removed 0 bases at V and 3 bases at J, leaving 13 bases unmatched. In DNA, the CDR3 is TGTGCCATCAGTGAGTCGGGTAGAGGGGGCAGGGAAGACACTGAAGCTTTCTTT. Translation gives CAISESGRGGREDTEAFF.

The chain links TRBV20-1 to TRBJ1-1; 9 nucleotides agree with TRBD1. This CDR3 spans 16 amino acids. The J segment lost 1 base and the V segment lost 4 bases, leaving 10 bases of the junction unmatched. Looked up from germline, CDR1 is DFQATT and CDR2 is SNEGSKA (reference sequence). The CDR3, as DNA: TGCAGTGCTAATTTCGGACAGGGGCCAGAGAACACTGAAGCTTTCTTT. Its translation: CSANFGQGPENTEAFF.

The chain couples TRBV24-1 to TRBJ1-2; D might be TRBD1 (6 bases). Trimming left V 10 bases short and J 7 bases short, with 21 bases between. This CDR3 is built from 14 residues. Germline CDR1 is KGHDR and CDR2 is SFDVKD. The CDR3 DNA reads TGTGCCACGTGGTCCCCAGCGGGGGGCGGTGGCTACACCTTC. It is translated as CATWSPAGGGGYTF.

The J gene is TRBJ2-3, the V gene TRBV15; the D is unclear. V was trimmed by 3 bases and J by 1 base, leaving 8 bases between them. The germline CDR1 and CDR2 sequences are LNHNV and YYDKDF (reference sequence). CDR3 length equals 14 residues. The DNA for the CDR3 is TGTGCCACCAGCAGGACCGGAGGCACAGATACGCAGTATTTT. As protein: CATSRTGGTDTQYF.

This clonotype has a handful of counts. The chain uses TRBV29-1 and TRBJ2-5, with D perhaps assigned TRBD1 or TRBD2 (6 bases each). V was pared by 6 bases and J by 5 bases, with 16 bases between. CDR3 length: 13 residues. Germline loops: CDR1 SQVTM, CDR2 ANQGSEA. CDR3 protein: CSVERGATETQYF. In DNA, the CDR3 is TGCAGCGTCGAGAGGGGGGCAACCGAGACCCAGTACTTC.